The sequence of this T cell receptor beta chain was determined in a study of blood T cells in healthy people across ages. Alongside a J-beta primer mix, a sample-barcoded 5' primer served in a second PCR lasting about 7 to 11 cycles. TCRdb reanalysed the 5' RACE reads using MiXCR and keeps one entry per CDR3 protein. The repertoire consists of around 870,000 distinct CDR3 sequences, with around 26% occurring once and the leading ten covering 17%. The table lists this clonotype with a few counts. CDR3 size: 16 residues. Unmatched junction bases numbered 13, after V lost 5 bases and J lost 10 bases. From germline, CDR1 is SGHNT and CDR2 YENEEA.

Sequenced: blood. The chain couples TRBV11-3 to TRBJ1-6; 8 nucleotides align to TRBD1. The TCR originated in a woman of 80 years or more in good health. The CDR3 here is CASSRGPGGKLSPLHF. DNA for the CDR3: TGTGCCAGCAGCCGGGGCCCAGGGGGCAAGCTCTCACCCCTCCACTTT.